A single sample gave rise to the 19 T cell receptor beta chains below, sequenced in a study of cytomegalovirus exposure and HLA in healthy donors. Clones were sequenced by immunoSEQ multiplex PCR, and TCRdb holds only the in-frame ones, with some missing. The sample shows over 100,000 clones, 85% to 90% of them seen only once. Sequencing used PBMCs. These receptors originate from a woman aged 18-30 years in good health and CMV-seronegative.

As concerns this clone: At the DNA level, this CDR3 is encoded by other sequences in the same sample as well. The chain recombines TRBV27 with TRBJ1-3, with D unclear. Germline assignment: CDR1 MNHEY and CDR2 SMNVEV (reference sequence). The length of the CDR3 is 11 residues. Between the trimmed V and J ends, which lost 3 bases and 7 bases, there was a span of 4 bases. This CDR3 is CASSFGNTIYF. In DNA form, the CDR3 reads TGTGCCAGCAGTTTCGGTAACACCATATATTTT.

This rearrangement joins TRBV19 to TRBJ2-7, with 12 nucleotides matching TRBD2. With V trimmed by 5 bases and J by 4 bases, 9 bases remained unmatched. The CDR3 runs to 16 residues. The germline V gene encodes CDR1 LNHDA and CDR2 SQIVND (reference sequence). In DNA form, the CDR3 reads TGTGCCAGTAGTCCTCCTGGGCTAGCGGGGGGGTACGAGCAGTACTTC. It is translated as CASSPPGLAGGYEQYF.

The chain couples TRBV4-1 to TRBJ1-1; the match to TRBD1 covers 8 bases. Germline V CDR1 and CDR2: MGHRA, YSYEKL. CDR3 length: 16 residues. J was trimmed by 7 bases and V by 5 bases; bases with no gene match: 15. The CDR3 protein is CASSSPGTGATNEAFF. The CDR3 region has the DNA TGCGCCAGCAGCTCCCCGGGGACAGGTGCTACAAATGAAGCTTTCTTT.

V gene TRBV7-2 combines with J gene TRBJ2-3; TRBD2 is a possible D gene (5 bases). Deletions cut 4 bases from V and 4 bases from J, with 15 bases between. Germline lookup yields CDR1 SGHTA and CDR2 FQGNSA. The CDR3 totals 15 residues. CDR3 in DNA: TGTGCCAGCAGCTCGGCCTTTACTAGAGCAGATACGCAGTATTTT. Encoded protein: CASSSAFTRADTQYF.

This clone was seen just once. The gene calls are TRBV9 and TRBJ1-1; 9 bases line up with TRBD1. V lost 3 bases to trimming and J lost 0 bases; unmatched junction nucleotides: 3. The CDR3 covers 15 residues. Germline V gives CDR1 SGDLS, CDR2 YYNGEE. CDR3 DNA: TGTGCCAGCAGCGGTGACAGGGGGATGAACACTGAAGCTTTCTTT. This translates into CASSGDRGMNTEAFF.

The chain recombines TRBV4-3 with TRBJ2-2, with 11 bases that match TRBD1. CDR1 and CDR2 (germline): LGHNA, YSLEER. The CDR3 totals 16 residues. V shed 4 bases and J 5 bases; nucleotides not matched to a gene: 6. CDR3: CASSPDRGRRTGELFF. The CDR3 bases are TGCGCCAGCAGCCCGGACAGGGGGCGGCGGACCGGGGAGCTGTTTTTT.

The chain combines TRBV6-6 with TRBJ1-1; D remains unclear. The CDR3 length is 16 residues. Germline V lookup: CDR1 MNHNY, CDR2 SVGAGI (reference sequence). Trimming pared 3 bases from V and 1 base from J, leaving 15 bases between. The CDR3: CASSYQAPQRNTEAFF. The CDR3, as DNA: TGTGCCAGCAGTTATCAAGCGCCCCAAAGGAACACTGAAGCTTTCTTT.

The chain links TRBV4-3 to TRBJ2-1; 10 bases line up with TRBD2. Germline V lookup: CDR1 LGHNA, CDR2 YSLEER. The CDR3 is 18 residues long. With 2 bases clipped from V and 4 bases from J, the junction kept 11 bases outside the gene matches. The CDR3 sequence: CASSQYIGSGRQYNEQFF. The CDR3, as DNA: TGCGCCAGCAGCCAATATATTGGTAGCGGGAGGCAATACAATGAGCAGTTCTTC.

The chain joins TRBV28 to TRBJ2-3; 9 bases fit TRBD1. With V trimmed by 6 bases and J by 5 bases, 12 bases remained unmatched. Germline V lookup: CDR1 MDHEN, CDR2 SYDVKM. The CDR3 runs to 16 residues. In DNA, the CDR3 is TGTGCCAGCAGCGAAAACAGGGGGCGCTCCGAAGATACGCAGTATTTT. Translating it yields CASSENRGRSEDTQYF.

The chain is built from TRBV29-1 and TRBJ1-1; no clear D. Germline assignment: CDR1 SQVTM and CDR2 ANQGSEA. V lost 7 bases and J lost 5, with 11 bases in between. The CDR3 runs to 11 residues. In nucleotides, the CDR3 is TGCAGCGCCCCGACTGGGACTGAAGCTTTCTTT. This codes for CSAPTGTEAFF.

The rearrangement uses TRBV7-9 and TRBJ1-1, with 8 nucleotides matching TRBD1. The CDR3 covers 14 residues. Germline CDR1 SEHNR, CDR2 FQNEAQ (reference sequence). Losses at the gene ends were 3 bases for V and 7 bases for J; bases not matched to a gene: 7. This CDR3 reads CASSFVYRGDEAFF. CDR3 sequence (DNA): TGTGCCAGCAGCTTTGTGTACAGGGGGGATGAAGCTTTCTTT.

The chain couples TRBV27 to TRBJ2-7; TRBD2 agrees at 11 bases. The CDR3 contains 18 residues. V was pared by 2 bases and J by 2 bases, with 11 bases of the junction left unmatched. CDR1 is MNHEY and CDR2 is SMNVEV in the germline V gene (reference sequence). CDR3 amino acids: CASSLRTPGTSGTYEQYF. Written as DNA, the CDR3 is TGTGCCAGCAGTTTAAGGACGCCCGGGACTAGCGGAACCTACGAGCAGTACTTC.

The V and J genes are TRBV28 and TRBJ1-5, with 10 bases that match TRBD1. Per the germline V gene, CDR1 is MDHEN and CDR2 is SYDVKM. V was pared by 2 bases and J by 9 bases, with 16 bases of the junction left unmatched. CDR3 length: 18 residues. The CDR3 spells CASSLVGMGQGQVRPQHF. The CDR3 nucleotides read TGTGCCAGCAGTTTAGTCGGGATGGGACAGGGGCAGGTGCGGCCCCAGCATTTT.

The chain employs TRBV10-2 and TRBJ2-5; tentatively, D is TRBD2 (6 bases). The CDR3 runs 16 residues. The germline gives CDR1 WSHSY, CDR2 SAAADI. V was pared by 2 bases and J by 0 bases, with 13 bases between. The DNA for the CDR3 is TGCGCCAGCAGTGAGACCGCGGGGTACCACCAAGAGACCCAGTACTTC. Translation gives CASSETAGYHQETQYF.

The rearrangement uses TRBV9 and TRBJ2-2; 13 nucleotides align to TRBD2. CDR1 SGDLS and CDR2 YYNGEE come from the germline V gene. The J segment lost 5 bases and the V segment lost 2 bases, leaving 0 bases of the junction unmatched. The CDR3 consists of 15 residues. The CDR3 region is CASSVGLAGTGELFF. The CDR3 DNA reads TGTGCCAGCAGCGTGGGACTAGCGGGGACCGGGGAGCTGTTTTTT.

The gene calls are TRBV6-5 and TRBJ2-7; 8 bases fit TRBD1. The CDR3 contains 13 residues. Germline loops: CDR1 MNHEY, CDR2 SVGAGI. Germline trimming cut 6 bases from V and 3 bases from J; bases unmatched to any gene: 4. CDR3 sequence reads: CASRDRVFYEQYF. DNA of the CDR3: TGTGCCAGCAGGGACAGGGTTTTCTACGAGCAGTACTTC.

With regard to this clone: The same CDR3 arises from other DNA sequences in this sample as well. The chain links TRBV4-3 to TRBJ2-7; 10 nucleotides agree with TRBD2. Per the germline V gene, CDR1 is LGHNA and CDR2 is YSLEER. Germline trimming cut 4 bases from V and 3 bases from J; bases unmatched to any gene: 0. CDR3 length: 13 amino acids. The CDR3 protein is CASSRTSGYEQYF. The CDR3 coding sequence is TGCGCCAGCAGCCGGACTAGCGGCTACGAGCAGTACTTC.

V and J are TRBV28 and TRBJ2-1; 7 bases match TRBD1. Germline CDR1 and CDR2: MDHEN and SYDVKM. The V gene end was trimmed by 5 bases and the J gene end by 9 bases; junction bases not matched to a gene: 7. The CDR3 extends over 13 amino acids. DNA of the CDR3: TGTGCCAGCAGTCGGACAGGCCGGGGTGAGCAGTTCTTC. This sequence encodes CASSRTGRGEQFF.

V is TRBV5-6 and J is TRBJ2-7, with D unresolved. V dropped 2 bases and J dropped 0 bases, with 6 bases sitting between them. In germline, CDR1 is SGHDT, CDR2 YYEEEE. The CDR3 is made up of 13 amino acids. The CDR3 region is CASSFGFSYEQYF. The CDR3 region has the DNA TGTGCCAGCAGCTTCGGGTTCTCCTACGAGCAGTACTTC.